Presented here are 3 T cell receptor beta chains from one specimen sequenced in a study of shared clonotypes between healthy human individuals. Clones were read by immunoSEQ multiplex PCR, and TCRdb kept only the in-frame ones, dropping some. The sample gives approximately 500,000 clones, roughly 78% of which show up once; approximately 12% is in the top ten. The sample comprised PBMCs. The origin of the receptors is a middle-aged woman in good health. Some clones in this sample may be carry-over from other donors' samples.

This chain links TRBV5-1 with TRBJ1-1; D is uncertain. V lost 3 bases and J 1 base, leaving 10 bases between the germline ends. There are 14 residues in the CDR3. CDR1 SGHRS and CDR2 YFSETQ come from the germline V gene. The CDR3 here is CASSWTVENTEAFF. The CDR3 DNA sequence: TGCGCCAGCAGCTGGACGGTGGAGAACACTGAAGCTTTCTTT.

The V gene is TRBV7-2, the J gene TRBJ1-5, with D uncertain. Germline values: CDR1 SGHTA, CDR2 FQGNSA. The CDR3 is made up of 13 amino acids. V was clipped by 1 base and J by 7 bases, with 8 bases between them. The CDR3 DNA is TGTGCCAGCAGCTTAGGTTCACGGCAGCCCCAGCATTTT. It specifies CASSLGSRQPQHF.

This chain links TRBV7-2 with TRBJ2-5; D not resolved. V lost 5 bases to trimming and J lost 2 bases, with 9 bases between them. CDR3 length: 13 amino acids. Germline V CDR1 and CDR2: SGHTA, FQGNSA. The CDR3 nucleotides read TGTGCCAGCAGCCCTAGTGGGCAAGAGACCCAGTACTTC. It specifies CASSPSGQETQYF.